These 10 T cell receptor beta chains came from one sample sequenced in a study of regulatory T cells in long-lasting Graves disease. Through Arm-PCR of CDR3 regions and iRepertoire HTBI primers, TCR beta libraries were built. TCRdb passed the multiplex PCR reads through MiXCR, listing each CDR3 protein once. The sample has approximately 470,000 distinct CDR3 sequences; around 15% are singletons. The time point here: newly diagnosed GD, antithyroid drugs for less than 3 months. TCR sequences were obtained from RNA taken from PBMCs. The sample also formed part of further work on T cells in Graves' hyperthyroidism and ophthalmopathy.

This material consisted of peripheral blood mononuclear cells (PBMCs), taken at new diagnosis, from a patient treated with antithyroid drugs. These receptors were collected from a man between 35 and 55 years old with Graves disease.

This clonotype was observed a few times. The chain links TRBV9 to TRBJ2-1; TRBD2 matches 7 bases. Germline V CDR1 and CDR2: SGDLS, YYNGEE. The CDR3 consists of 14 residues. V lost 2 bases, J lost 4 bases, and 3 bases stayed unmatched. The CDR3 DNA reads TGTGCCAGCAGCGTTACTAGCGCTTACAATGAGCAGTTCTTC. Amino acid sequence: CASSVTSAYNEQFF. Full variable domain (missing parts from reference TRBV9 and TRBJ2-1): DSGVTQTPKHLITATGQRVTLRCSPRSGDLSVYWYQQSLDQGLQFLIQYYNGEERAKGNILERFSAQQFPDLHSELNLSSLELGDSALYFCASSVTSAYNEQFFGPGTRLTVL.

This clonotype came up many times. V usage is TRBV7-9 and J usage is TRBJ2-7, with 12 bases aligning to TRBD2. Per the germline V gene, CDR1 is SEHNR and CDR2 is FQNEAQ (reference sequence). The junction had 5 bases not matched to a gene; V was cut back by 5 bases and J by 3 bases. The CDR3 loop spans 15 amino acids. The CDR3 loop reads CASSTASGRGYEQYF. CDR3 sequence (DNA): TGTGCCAGCAGCACCGCTAGCGGGAGGGGCTACGAGCAGTACTTC.

This clonotype has only a few counts. This is likely an artifact of a read error, given a far larger clone one base away. The CDR3 sequence is CASSPSTRQGYEQFF. The DNA for the CDR3 is TGTGCCAGCAGCCCGTCTACCCGACAGGGATACGAGCAGTTCTTC. The chain has TRBV11-3 and TRBJ2-1; the match to TRBD1 covers 7 bases. The CDR3 length is 15 residues. Losses at the gene ends were 5 bases for V and 10 bases for J; bases not matched to a gene: 14. Germline V lookup: CDR1 SGHNT, CDR2 YENEEA.

This clonotype was observed at least ten times. The chain has TRBV28 and TRBJ2-1; 7 bases are a match to TRBD2. This CDR3 has 15 residues. Looked up from germline, CDR1 is MDHEN and CDR2 is SYDVKM. J gave up 2 bases and V 7 bases, and 8 bases lay outside the gene matches. The CDR3: CASIQAGSTYNEQFF. In DNA form, the CDR3 reads TGTGCCAGCATCCAAGCGGGGTCTACCTACAATGAGCAGTTCTTC. The entire variable domain, with the rest obtained from reference TRBV28 and TRBJ2-1, is as follows: DVKVTQSSRYLVKRTGEKVFLECVQDMDHENMFWYRQDPGLGLRLIYFSYDVKMKEKGDIPEGYSVSREKKERFSLILESASTNQTSMYLCASIQAGSTYNEQFFGPGTRLTVL.

About this clonotype: Being one base from a much bigger clone, this may be a read error. The genes are TRBV20-1 and TRBJ2-5; D unresolved. The CDR3 covers 13 residues. Germline V gene data show CDR1 as DFQATT and CDR2 as SNEGSKA (reference sequence). V lost 3 bases to trimming and J lost 11 bases, with 19 bases between them. CDR3 sequence reads: CSASRQANNEQYF. As DNA, the CDR3 is TGCAGTGCTAGTCGCCAGGCGAACAATGAGCAGTACTTC.

This clonotype was detected ten times or more. Mismatch with germline at one junction end may stem from a read error. The rearrangement uses TRBV15 and TRBJ2-2; TRBD1 aligns across 9 bases. This CDR3 has 16 amino acids. Germline V gene data show CDR1 as LNHNV and CDR2 as YYDKDF (reference sequence). Here the CDR3 DNA reads TGTGCCACCAGCGGACAGGGGCGGATTAACAGCGGGGAGCTGTTTTTT. Protein product: CATSGQGRINSGELFF. Supplemented by reference TRBV15 and TRBJ2-2, the full variable domain reads DAMVIQNPRYQVTQFGKPVTLSCSQTLNHNVMYWYQQKSSQAPKLLFHYYDKDFNNEADTPDNFQSRRPNTSFCFLDIRSPGLGDTAMYLCATSGQGRINSGELFFGEGSRLTVL.

This clonotype was detected many times. V is TRBV24-1 and J is TRBJ2-2, with a possible D match to TRBD1 (6 bases). This CDR3 is built from 17 residues. Germline V gives CDR1 KGHDR, CDR2 SFDVKD. V lost 4 bases and J lost 1, with 15 bases in between. The CDR3 DNA is TGTGCCACCAGTGAGGTTTCCGGGACAATGAACACCGGGGAGCTGTTTTTT. This encodes CATSEVSGTMNTGELFF.

This clonotype was recorded at least ten times. The genes are TRBV24-1 and TRBJ1-2; possibly TRBD1 for D (5 bases). The length of the CDR3 is 16 residues. The germline V and J ends were trimmed by 2 bases and 5 bases, with 17 bases remaining between them. Germline-derived CDR1 and CDR2 are KGHDR and SFDVKD. The CDR3 DNA is TGTGCCACCAGTGATTCAAAACTGGGACCTAGGTATGGCTACACCTTC. Protein product: CATSDSKLGPRYGYTF.

This clonotype has only a few counts. J is TRBJ2-7 and V is TRBV25-1, with D possibly being TRBD1 or TRBD2 (5 bases each). V was shortened by 4 bases and J by 6 bases, with 22 bases between the two germline ends. This CDR3 is built from 16 residues. The germline V gene encodes CDR1 MGHDK and CDR2 SYGVNS. CDR3 nucleotide sequence: TGTGCCAGCAGTGCAGTCCTCGGCCCCTTGGGACGCGAGCAGTACTTC. Translated: CASSAVLGPLGREQYF.

This clonotype was picked up a small number of times. This chain connects TRBV24-1 to TRBJ2-3; D perhaps matches TRBD2 (6 bases). Germline loops: CDR1 KGHDR, CDR2 SFDVKD. This CDR3 is 13 amino acids long. Between the trimmed V and J ends, which lost 9 bases and 0 bases, there was a span of 9 bases. CDR3 sequence reads: CATGGLSTDTQYF. As DNA, the CDR3 is TGTGCCACCGGGGGACTCAGCACAGATACGCAGTATTTT.